This TCR beta chain was identified in a study of Graves' ophthalmopathy and Graves' hyperthyroidism. Germline-derived CDR1 and CDR2 are MNHEY and SVGAGI. The CDR3 covers 14 residues. V dropped 5 bases and J dropped 3; count of bases not matched to a gene: 5. In this sample, this clonotype turned up many times. Amplified material comprised TCR beta CDR3 regions derived from RNA transcripts. The first-round RT-PCR employed HTBI primers together with the Qiagen OneStep RT-PCR kit. A multiplex PCR was then performed as the second round. MiXCR, applied by TCRdb to the multiplex PCR reads, yields one record per CDR3 protein. This sample has 680,000 or so distinct CDR3 sequences; approximately 22% occur once, and the top ten carry around 6.5%.

The specimen was peripheral blood. The sequence derives from a woman in her late teens or twenties with stable Graves' hyperthyroidism. Some clones in this sample may be carry-over from other donors' samples. The chain employs TRBV6-5 and TRBJ2-7, with 9 bases lining up with TRBD1. CDR3 amino acids: CASSRDRVVYEQYF. For the CDR3, the DNA is TGTGCCAGCAGTAGGGACAGGGTCGTCTACGAGCAGTACTTC.